A selection of T cell receptor beta chains follows, all from one sample in a study of control samples from healthy donors and cancer patients. The protocol was immunoSEQ multiplex PCR, while the TCRdb copy is restricted to in-frame clones and leaves out a portion. In the table there are 350,000 to 450,000 clones, more than 80% of which are singletons. The specimen sequenced was PBMCs. These receptors were collected from a man aged 35 to 55 with head and neck cancer. The CDR3 runs from the conserved cysteine through the conserved F or W. The order of the fields is D gene, V gene, J gene, clone size, CDR3 DNA, CDR3 protein. D genes are given only for firm matches. Rows may omit the clone size; those that give it use once, few, many or a size class.

d_call: .
v_call: TRBV7-8
j_call: TRBJ2-3
clone_size: .
cdr3_nt: TGTGCCAGCAGCTTAGGCATGCGGGCGGTTCAGACAGATACGCAGTATTTT
cdr3_aa: CASSLGMRAVQTDTQYF

d_call: .
v_call: TRBV29-1
j_call: TRBJ2-2
clone_size: .
cdr3_nt: TGCAGCGTTGTGGGGCCGGTTGGGCTCACCGGGGAGCTGTTTTTT
cdr3_aa: CSVVGPVGLTGELFF

d_call: TRBD1
v_call: TRBV6-5
j_call: TRBJ2-2
clone_size: .
cdr3_nt: TGTGCCAGCAGCCACTGGACAGGGGGGCTGTTTTTT
cdr3_aa: CASSHWTGGLFF

d_call: .
v_call: TRBV5-1
j_call: TRBJ2-3
clone_size: .
cdr3_nt: TGCGCCAGCAGCTGGACTTCTAGCACAGATACGCAGTATTTT
cdr3_aa: CASSWTSSTDTQYF

d_call: TRBD1
v_call: TRBV10-1
j_call: TRBJ1-2
clone_size: once
cdr3_nt: TGCGCCAGCAGTGCGACAGGGACCTATGGCTACACCTTC
cdr3_aa: CASSATGTYGYTF

d_call: .
v_call: TRBV4-1
j_call: TRBJ1-6
clone_size: .
cdr3_nt: TGCGCCAGCAGCCACCCCGTGGGCTCCTATAATTCACCCCTCCACTTT
cdr3_aa: CASSHPVGSYNSPLHF

d_call: .
v_call: TRBV18
j_call: TRBJ1-2
clone_size: once
cdr3_nt: TGTGCCAGCTCACCGGTCCCGGGGGGCGCAGGCTATGGCTACACCTTC
cdr3_aa: CASSPVPGGAGYGYTF

d_call: .
v_call: TRBV2
j_call: TRBJ1-3
clone_size: .
cdr3_nt: TGTGCCAGCCACCAGGCTTCCGGACAGGGAAACACCATATATTTT
cdr3_aa: CASHQASGQGNTIYF

d_call: TRBD1
v_call: TRBV25-1
j_call: TRBJ2-2
clone_size: .
cdr3_nt: TGTGCCAGCAGTGAATATGGAGGAAGGGGGCCTCCCACCGGGGAGCTGTTTTTT
cdr3_aa: CASSEYGGRGPPTGELFF

d_call: .
v_call: TRBV6-5
j_call: TRBJ2-7
clone_size: once
cdr3_nt: TGTGCCAGCAGTCCCCGGGACGGGTTCCACGAGCAGTACTTC
cdr3_aa: CASSPRDGFHEQYF

d_call: .
v_call: TRBV5-1
j_call: TRBJ1-4
clone_size: once
cdr3_nt: TGCGCCAGCCGACCTGGTCTTAATGAAAAACTGTTTTTT
cdr3_aa: CASRPGLNEKLFF

d_call: .
v_call: TRBV28
j_call: TRBJ1-1
clone_size: .
cdr3_nt: TGTGCCAGCAGTTTATTCTCCCTCGATAGGGCTTTGAACACTGAAGCTTTCTTT
cdr3_aa: CASSLFSLDRALNTEAFF

d_call: TRBD2
v_call: TRBV28
j_call: TRBJ2-2
clone_size: .
cdr3_nt: TGTGCCAGCAGGACTAGCGGGAGTGTCGGGGAGCTGTTTTTT
cdr3_aa: CASRTSGSVGELFF

d_call: .
v_call: TRBV11-3
j_call: TRBJ2-1
clone_size: .
cdr3_nt: TGTGCCAGCAGCTCGACTCGGGACAAGGGAGCCTCCTACAATGAGCAGTTCTTC
cdr3_aa: CASSSTRDKGASYNEQFF

d_call: .
v_call: TRBV25-1
j_call: TRBJ1-2
clone_size: .
cdr3_nt: TGTGCCAGCAGTGCCACAGGGTACAGCTACACCTTC
cdr3_aa: CASSATGYSYTF

d_call: TRBD1
v_call: TRBV11-2
j_call: TRBJ1-2
clone_size: .
cdr3_nt: TGTGCCAGCAGCTTAGTAGACAGGGGCTATGGCTACACCTTC
cdr3_aa: CASSLVDRGYGYTF

d_call: TRBD1
v_call: TRBV7-9
j_call: TRBJ1-2
clone_size: .
cdr3_nt: TGTGCCAGCAGCTCAGGACAGGAGCACTATGGCTACACCTTC
cdr3_aa: CASSSGQEHYGYTF

d_call: TRBD1
v_call: TRBV3-1/TRBV3-2
j_call: TRBJ1-1
clone_size: .
cdr3_nt: TGTGCCAGCAGCCAAACCCGGACAGGGAGGCACACTGAAGCTTTCTTT
cdr3_aa: CASSQTRTGRHTEAFF

d_call: .
v_call: TRBV7-9
j_call: TRBJ2-5
clone_size: once
cdr3_nt: TGTGCCAGCAGCTTAGGTCCCAGTCCAGAGACCCAGTACTTC
cdr3_aa: CASSLGPSPETQYF

d_call: TRBD2
v_call: TRBV7-3
j_call: TRBJ2-1
clone_size: once
cdr3_nt: TGTGCCAGCCTTGGAAGGGGCGGGAGGCTTCACAATGAGCAGTTCTTC
cdr3_aa: CASLGRGGRLHNEQFF

d_call: .
v_call: TRBV13
j_call: TRBJ1-2
clone_size: .
cdr3_nt: TGTGCCAGCAGCCCGGGCCCTCGTGGGAGCTATGGCTACACCTTC
cdr3_aa: CASSPGPRGSYGYTF

d_call: .
v_call: TRBV9
j_call: TRBJ2-2
clone_size: .
cdr3_nt: TGTGCCAGCAGCGTAGTAAAGGGCGACACCGGGGAGCTGTTTTTT
cdr3_aa: CASSVVKGDTGELFF

d_call: .
v_call: TRBV24-1
j_call: TRBJ1-2
clone_size: .
cdr3_nt: TGTGCCACCAGTGAAAGGGGGGATGGCTACACCTTC
cdr3_aa: CATSERGDGYTF

d_call: TRBD1
v_call: TRBV28
j_call: TRBJ1-6
clone_size: .
cdr3_nt: TGTGCCAGCAGTTTATACAGGGGTTCACCCCTCCACTTT
cdr3_aa: CASSLYRGSPLHF

d_call: TRBD1
v_call: TRBV10-1
j_call: TRBJ1-5
clone_size: .
cdr3_nt: TGCGCCAGCAGAGACAGGGGAAATAGCAATCAGCCCCAGCATTTT
cdr3_aa: CASRDRGNSNQPQHF

d_call: .
v_call: TRBV2
j_call: TRBJ1-1
clone_size: .
cdr3_nt: TGTGCCAGCGGAAAACTTACGCATACTGAAGCTTTCTTT
cdr3_aa: CASGKLTHTEAFF

d_call: .
v_call: TRBV9
j_call: TRBJ2-6
clone_size: .
cdr3_nt: TGTGCCAGCAGGTGGGACTTACGCTCTGGGGCCAACGTCCTGACTTTC
cdr3_aa: CASRWDLRSGANVLTF

d_call: .
v_call: TRBV12-3/TRBV12-4
j_call: TRBJ2-5
clone_size: once
cdr3_nt: TGTGCCAGCAGTTTGGGATGGGAGACCCAGTACTTC
cdr3_aa: CASSLGWETQYF

d_call: .
v_call: TRBV18
j_call: TRBJ1-1
clone_size: .
cdr3_nt: TGTGCCAGCTCACCAGGGACAATGAACACTGAAGCTTTCTTT
cdr3_aa: CASSPGTMNTEAFF

d_call: TRBD1
v_call: TRBV18
j_call: TRBJ1-5
clone_size: .
cdr3_nt: TGTGCCAGCTCACCAACTAAACATACAGGGGGCAATCAGCCCCAGCATTTT
cdr3_aa: CASSPTKHTGGNQPQHF

d_call: .
v_call: TRBV10-1
j_call: TRBJ2-7
clone_size: .
cdr3_nt: TGCGCCAGCAGTGAGTCGTTCTCCTACGAGCAGTACTTC
cdr3_aa: CASSESFSYEQYF

d_call: .
v_call: TRBV28
j_call: TRBJ2-2
clone_size: .
cdr3_nt: TGTGCCAGCAGTTTCCCCGGGGGGAACACCGGGGAGCTGTTTTTT
cdr3_aa: CASSFPGGNTGELFF

d_call: TRBD2
v_call: TRBV5-8
j_call: TRBJ2-5
clone_size: .
cdr3_nt: TGTGCCAGCAGCTTGGATCTAGCGGGAGGGCCTGGAGAGACCCAGTACTTC
cdr3_aa: CASSLDLAGGPGETQYF

d_call: TRBD1
v_call: TRBV29-1
j_call: TRBJ2-5
clone_size: .
cdr3_nt: TGCAGCGTTGAACAGGGGGCAGGGGGAGAGACCCAGTACTTC
cdr3_aa: CSVEQGAGGETQYF

d_call: .
v_call: TRBV25-1
j_call: TRBJ2-5
clone_size: .
cdr3_nt: TGTGCCAGCAGTGCGGGGGAGACCCAGTACTTC
cdr3_aa: CASSAGETQYF

d_call: TRBD1
v_call: TRBV4-1
j_call: TRBJ1-4
clone_size: .
cdr3_nt: TGCGCCAGCAGCCAATCTATAGACAGGGAGGCAACTAATGAAAAACTGTTTTTT
cdr3_aa: CASSQSIDREATNEKLFF

d_call: .
v_call: TRBV7-3
j_call: TRBJ2-7
clone_size: .
cdr3_nt: TGTGCCAGCAGCTTTTCAGGGGACGGCTCCGAGCAGTACTTC
cdr3_aa: CASSFSGDGSEQYF

d_call: .
v_call: TRBV27
j_call: TRBJ1-4
clone_size: .
cdr3_nt: TGTGCCAGCAGTCTAACGTCGATTGGCAGGGGCAATGAAAAACTGTTTTTT
cdr3_aa: CASSLTSIGRGNEKLFF

d_call: TRBD2
v_call: TRBV5-4
j_call: TRBJ2-3
clone_size: .
cdr3_nt: TGTGCCAGCAGCTTGGAGCGGGGGGGGAGCACAGATACGCAGTATTTT
cdr3_aa: CASSLERGGSTDTQYF

d_call: .
v_call: TRBV7-2
j_call: TRBJ2-7
clone_size: once
cdr3_nt: TGTGCCAGCAGCTTATCCCGACTGGCCTACGAGCAGTACTTC
cdr3_aa: CASSLSRLAYEQYF

d_call: TRBD2
v_call: TRBV10-3
j_call: TRBJ2-7
clone_size: .
cdr3_nt: TGTGCCATCAGTGGGGGAATTAGCGGGAGATCCTCCTACGAGCAGTACTTC
cdr3_aa: CAISGGISGRSSYEQYF

d_call: .
v_call: TRBV4-2
j_call: TRBJ2-2
clone_size: .
cdr3_nt: TGTGCCAGCAGCCAAGGCGGGGAGCTGTTTTTT
cdr3_aa: CASSQGGELFF

d_call: .
v_call: TRBV27
j_call: TRBJ1-2
clone_size: .
cdr3_nt: TGTGCCAGCAGTTTAAAGAACGGGGGCAACTATGGCTACACCTTC
cdr3_aa: CASSLKNGGNYGYTF

d_call: .
v_call: TRBV21-1
j_call: TRBJ2-1
clone_size: once
cdr3_nt: TGTGCCAGCAGCAAAGCGCGCCTAGCGTTAAACTACAATGAGCAGTTCTTC
cdr3_aa: CASSKARLALNYNEQFF

d_call: .
v_call: TRBV5-6
j_call: TRBJ2-7
clone_size: few
cdr3_nt: TGTGCCAGCAGTTTGATCTCGGGGGAGCAGTACTTC
cdr3_aa: CASSLISGEQYF

d_call: .
v_call: TRBV5-1
j_call: TRBJ1-2
clone_size: .
cdr3_nt: TGCGCCAGCAGCTTGAGTGCGGGGGAAGGTGGCTACACCTTC
cdr3_aa: CASSLSAGEGGYTF

d_call: TRBD1
v_call: TRBV5-6
j_call: TRBJ2-7
clone_size: .
cdr3_nt: TGTGCCAGCAGCTCGAAGGACAGGGGATATCTACTCGAGCAGTACTTC
cdr3_aa: CASSSKDRGYLLEQYF

d_call: .
v_call: TRBV5-1
j_call: TRBJ2-3
clone_size: .
cdr3_nt: TGCGCCAGCAGCTTGGACGGGGTTGGGGTCACAGATACGCAGTATTTT
cdr3_aa: CASSLDGVGVTDTQYF

d_call: TRBD1
v_call: TRBV19
j_call: TRBJ2-1
clone_size: .
cdr3_nt: TGTGCCAGTAGTAGAGGGACAGTAACTAATGAGCAGTTCTTC
cdr3_aa: CASSRGTVTNEQFF

d_call: .
v_call: TRBV5-5
j_call: TRBJ2-5
clone_size: .
cdr3_nt: TGTGCCAGCAGCTCGGGACTCCCTACACAGGGGACCCAGTACTTC
cdr3_aa: CASSSGLPTQGTQYF